Detailed here is one TCR beta chain. This sample stems from a study of blood T cell repertoires in COVID-19. One Seattle source followed patients from active infection through their disease course. The data were produced by immunoSEQ multiplex PCR, yet TCRdb's version contains in-frame clones alone and is incomplete. The sample comprises nearly 350,000 clones, roughly 90% of which are singletons, and about 7.3% rests with the top ten. CDR1 and CDR2 (germline): SGHTA, FQGNSA. CDR3 length: 15 residues. J was trimmed by 0 bases and V by 5 bases; bases with no gene match: 3. The TCR was taken from a woman aged 70 to 79 with COVID-19, enrolled during active disease. The J gene is TRBJ2-3, the V gene TRBV7-2; 9 bases match TRBD1. Sequencing was performed on peripheral blood. The CDR3 sequence is CASSLGQGSTDTQYF. For the CDR3, the DNA is TGTGCCAGCAGCCTGGGACAGGGAAGCACAGATACGCAGTATTTT. The full variable domain, with the rest looked up from reference TRBV7-2 and TRBJ2-3, is GAGVSQSPSNKVTEKGKDVELRCDPISGHTALYWYRQSLGQGLEFLIYFQGNSAPDKSGLPSDRFSAERTGGSVSTLTIQRTQQEDSAVYLCASSLGQGSTDTQYFGPGTRLTVL.